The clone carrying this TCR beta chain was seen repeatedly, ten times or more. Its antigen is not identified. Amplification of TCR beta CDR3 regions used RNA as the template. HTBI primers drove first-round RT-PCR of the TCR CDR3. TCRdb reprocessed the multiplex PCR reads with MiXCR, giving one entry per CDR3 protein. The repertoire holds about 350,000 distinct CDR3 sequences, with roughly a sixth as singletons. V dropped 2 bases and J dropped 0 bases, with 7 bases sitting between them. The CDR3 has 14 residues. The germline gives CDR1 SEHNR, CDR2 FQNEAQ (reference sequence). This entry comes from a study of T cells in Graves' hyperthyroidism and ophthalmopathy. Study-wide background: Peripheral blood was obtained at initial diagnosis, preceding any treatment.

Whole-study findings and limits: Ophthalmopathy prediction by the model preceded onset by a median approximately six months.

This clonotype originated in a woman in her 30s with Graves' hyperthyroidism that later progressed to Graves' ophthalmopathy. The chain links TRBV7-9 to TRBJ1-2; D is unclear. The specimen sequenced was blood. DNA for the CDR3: TGTGCCAGCAGCTTACTCGGAACTAACTATGGCTACACCTTC. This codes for CASSLLGTNYGYTF. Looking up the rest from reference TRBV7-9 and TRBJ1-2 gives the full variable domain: DTGVSQNPRHKITKRGQNVTFRCDPISEHNRLYWYRQTLGQGPEFLTYFQNEAQLEKSRLLSDRFSAERPKGSFSTLEIQRTEQGDSAMYLCASSLLGTNYGYTFGSGTRLTVV.